The clone carrying this TCR beta chain was found a few times. CDR3 length: 14 amino acids. Between the trimmed V and J ends, which lost 5 bases and 2 bases, there was a span of 14 bases. CDR1 DFQATT and CDR2 SNEGSKA come from the germline V gene (reference sequence). The data were obtained in a study of identical twins. TCRdb independently ran MiXCR on the 5' RACE reads; one entry per CDR3 protein. The sample has 500,000 or so distinct CDR3 sequences, 22% seen once. This sample was also put to use in a study of T cells expressing NK-cell markers. From that second work: Among the eight sequenced donors, seven tested HCMV-seropositive and one tested seronegative. A range of about 1.0-8% of CD8+ T cells consisted of dominant NKG2C+ clonotypes in roughly 6 donors.

The J gene is TRBJ2-3, the V gene TRBV20-1; no reliable D call. The receptor was derived from a woman aged 18-35 years in good health. Sequenced material: CD4+ T cells sorted from blood. CDR3: CSAPNIASTDTQYF. The CDR3 coding sequence is TGCAGTGCTCCCAACATTGCCTCCACAGATACGCAGTATTTT.